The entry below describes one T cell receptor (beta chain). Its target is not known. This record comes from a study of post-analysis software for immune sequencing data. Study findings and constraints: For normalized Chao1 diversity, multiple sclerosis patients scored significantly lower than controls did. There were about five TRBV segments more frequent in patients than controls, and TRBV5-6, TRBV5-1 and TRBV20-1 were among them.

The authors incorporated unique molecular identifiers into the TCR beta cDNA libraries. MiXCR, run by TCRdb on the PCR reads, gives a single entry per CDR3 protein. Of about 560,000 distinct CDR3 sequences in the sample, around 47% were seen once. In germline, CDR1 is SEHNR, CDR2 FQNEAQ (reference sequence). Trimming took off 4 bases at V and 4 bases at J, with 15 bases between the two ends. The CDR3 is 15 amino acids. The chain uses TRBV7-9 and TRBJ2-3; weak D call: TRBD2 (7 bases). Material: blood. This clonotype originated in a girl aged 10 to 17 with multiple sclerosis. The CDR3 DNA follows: TGTGCCAGCAGCTCCCGGGGGGCAGCCCCAGATACGCAGTATTTT. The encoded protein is CASSSRGAAPDTQYF.